The 20 T cell receptor beta chains in this list originate from one sample, sequenced in a study of a mutant IDH1 vaccine in newly diagnosed glioma. Time point given: week 47, end of study. Topical imiquimod accompanied each vaccine dose, which consisted of 300 ug of mutant IDH1 20-mer peptide. These receptors' antigens are unknown. This table comes from immunoSEQ multiplex PCR, and its TCRdb copy is limited to in-frame clones, with some not included. The table records more than 50,000 clones, roughly two thirds of them present only once. The sample was peripheral blood mononuclear cells (PBMCs), taken from a glioma patient whose treatment included an IDH1 peptide vaccine. All receptors come from a man aged 35 to 55 with glioma. Some clones in this sample may be carry-over from other donors' samples.

CDR3 in amino acids: CASSSPTGLEQYF. The CDR3 nucleotides are TGTGCCAGCAGCTCCCCAACAGGGCTCGAGCAGTACTTC. The chain recombines TRBV7-9 with TRBJ2-7, with a tentative D call TRBD1 (6 bases). V lost 4 bases, J lost 6 bases, and 13 bases lay in between. Germline loops: CDR1 SEHNR, CDR2 FQNEAQ (reference sequence). This CDR3 is 13 amino acids long.

The V call is TRBV6-6, the J call TRBJ2-7; 10 bases are shared with TRBD1. The germline CDR1 and CDR2 sequences are MNHNY and SVGAGI (reference sequence). V shed 2 bases and J 3 bases; nucleotides not matched to a gene: 1. The length of the CDR3 is 14 residues. DNA for the CDR3: TGTGCCAGCAGTTACCGGACAGGGGGCTACGAGCAGTACTTC. This codes for CASSYRTGGYEQYF.

The chain uses TRBV6-5 and TRBJ2-3; D perhaps matches TRBD1 (6 bases). V lost 2 bases and J lost 6, with 9 bases in between. Germline CDR1 reads MNHEY; CDR2 reads SVGAGI. The CDR3 is 13 amino acids. CDR3 nucleotide sequence: TGTGCCAGCAGTTACGGGGGCTGGGATACGCAGTATTTT. Residues: CASSYGGWDTQYF.

This clone was detected only a few times. This chain joins TRBV2 and TRBJ2-7; TRBD2 matches at 13 bases. The ends lost 8 bases at V and 8 bases at J; junction bases unmatched: 9. Germline CDR1 reads SNHLY; CDR2 reads FYNNEI. This CDR3 is built from 14 residues. The CDR3 region is CASAKTSGGTQQYF. CDR3 nucleotides: TGTGCCAGCGCTAAGACTAGCGGGGGGACCCAGCAGTACTTC.

The gene calls are TRBV5-1 and TRBJ1-2; tentative D call: TRBD1 (6 bases). Between the trimmed V and J ends, which lost 0 bases and 2 bases, there was a span of 23 bases. Per the germline V gene, CDR1 is SGHRS and CDR2 is YFSETQ. This CDR3 spans 19 amino acids. CDR3 in DNA: TGCGCCAGCAGCTTGGAACAGGGATTTGCTTTGTACAGGAACTATGGCTACACCTTC. It translates to CASSLEQGFALYRNYGYTF.

The rearrangement uses TRBV4-1 and TRBJ2-3, with unresolved D. Trimming took 0 bases from V and 2 from J, leaving 12 bases between them. This CDR3 contains 16 residues. Germline assignment: CDR1 MGHRA and CDR2 YSYEKL. The CDR3 DNA is TGCGCCAGCAGCCAAGACCCCGGGCGTCCCACAGATACGCAGTATTTT. It codes for CASSQDPGRPTDTQYF.

V is TRBV5-1 and J is TRBJ2-5; a weak D match, TRBD1 (5 bases). CDR1 is SGHRS and CDR2 is YFSETQ in the germline V gene. The ends were cut back, 5 bases at V and 0 bases at J, with 14 bases in the middle. CDR3 length: 15 residues. CDR3 DNA: TGCGCCAGCAGGCCCTCGACAGCGTACCAAGAGACCCAGTACTTC. This encodes CASRPSTAYQETQYF.

V gene TRBV5-1 combines with J gene TRBJ2-7; 8 nucleotides agree with TRBD1. The germline V gene encodes CDR1 SGHRS and CDR2 YFSETQ. J lost 0 bases, V lost 4 bases, and 9 bases had no gene match. The CDR3 length is 16 residues. This chain's CDR3 is CASSQDRTGTSYEQYF. The DNA for the CDR3 is TGCGCCAGCAGCCAGGACCGGACAGGGACCTCCTACGAGCAGTACTTC.

J is TRBJ2-3 and V is TRBV5-4, with TRBD2 matching 7 bases. The CDR3 covers 15 residues. The junction had 9 bases not matched to a gene; V was cut back by 3 bases and J by 5 bases. Germline V gives CDR1 SGHNT, CDR2 YYREEE (reference sequence). CDR3 DNA: TGTGCCAGCAGCTCTCGGGGGGAGAGGGAAGATACGCAGTATTTT. It translates to CASSSRGEREDTQYF.

A single count supports this clone. The chain joins TRBV30 to TRBJ2-1; maybe TRBD1 (6 bases). Trimming took 0 bases from V and 4 from J, leaving 13 bases between them. The CDR3 loop spans 15 amino acids. From germline, CDR1 is GTSNPN and CDR2 SVGIG (reference sequence). The CDR3 here is CAWSVGLRGYNEQFF. CDR3 DNA: TGTGCCTGGAGTGTCGGGCTCAGGGGTTACAATGAGCAGTTCTTC.

The chain recombines TRBV7-8 with TRBJ1-1; D perhaps matches TRBD1 (5 bases). There are 15 residues in the CDR3. The V gene lost 1 base and the J gene lost 1 base, with 10 bases spanning the gap. Per the germline V gene, CDR1 is SGHVS and CDR2 is FQNEAQ. CDR3 coding DNA: TGTGCCAGCAGCTTAGGGGACCCCTCGAACACTGAAGCTTTCTTT. It encodes CASSLGDPSNTEAFF. Using reference TRBV7-8 and TRBJ1-1 for the parts outside the CDR3, the full variable domain is GAGVSQSPRYKVAKRGQDVALRCDPISGHVSLFWYQQALGQGPEFLTYFQNEAQLDKSGLPSDRFFAERPEGSVSTLKIQRTQQEDSAVYLCASSLGDPSNTEAFFGQGTRLTVV.

The J gene is TRBJ2-7, the V gene TRBV18; D could derive from TRBD1 or TRBD2 (6 bases each). The CDR3 sequence is 17 residues long. Germline CDR1 and CDR2: KGHSH and LQKENI. V lost 6 bases and J 3 bases, leaving 24 bases between the germline ends. The CDR3 region is CASSPSRGRGTFYEQYF. CDR3 DNA: TGTGCCAGCTCGCCCTCCAGGGGTCGGGGGACTTTCTACGAGCAGTACTTC.

V gene TRBV14 combines with J gene TRBJ1-2, with D perhaps TRBD1 (5 bases). Germline CDR1 reads SGHDN; CDR2 reads FVKESK. V was cut by 6 bases and J by 4 bases, with 12 bases left in between. CDR3 length: 13 amino acids. The CDR3 here is CASRPGAGYGYTF. The CDR3, as DNA: TGTGCCAGCAGACCTGGGGCCGGCTATGGCTACACCTTC.

This clone came up a few times. This chain links TRBV2 with TRBJ2-7; perhaps TRBD1 as D (5 bases). The CDR3 totals 13 residues. Germline CDR1 SNHLY, CDR2 FYNNEI. V was shortened by 1 base and J by 7 bases, with 11 bases between the two germline ends. Here the CDR3 reads CASSEGGDSEQYF. The CDR3 coding sequence is TGTGCCAGCAGTGAAGGGGGCGACTCGGAGCAGTACTTC.

This clone was observed a few times. The rearrangement links TRBV7-9 to TRBJ2-7; D is possibly TRBD2 (6 bases). The CDR3 has 14 residues. Per germline, CDR1 SEHNR and CDR2 FQNEAQ (reference sequence). V lost 0 bases and J 3 bases, leaving 9 bases between the germline ends. The CDR3 nucleotides are TGTGCCAGCAGCTTAGCGGGAGGCGACTACGAGCAGTACTTC. It is translated as CASSLAGGDYEQYF. The complete variable domain, with remaining parts taken from reference TRBV7-9 and TRBJ2-7, reads DTGVSQNPRHKITKRGQNVTFRCDPISEHNRLYWYRQTLGQGPEFLTYFQNEAQLEKSRLLSDRFSAERPKGSFSTLEIQRTEQGDSAMYLCASSLAGGDYEQYFGPGTRLTVT.

This clone was observed a few times. This chain connects TRBV5-1 to TRBJ2-2; weak D call: TRBD1 (6 bases). This CDR3 has 14 residues. Germline assignment: CDR1 SGHRS and CDR2 YFSETQ. Trimming removed 4 bases from V and 4 bases from J, with 11 bases in between. In DNA, the CDR3 is TGCGCCAGCAGCCGGGACACCGCCACCGGGGAGCTGTTTTTT. This codes for CASSRDTATGELFF. Full variable domain (missing parts from reference TRBV5-1 and TRBJ2-2): KAGVTQTPRYLIKTRGQQVTLSCSPISGHRSVSWYQQTPGQGLQFLFEYFSETQRNKGNFPGRFSGRQFSNSRSEMNVSTLELGDSALYLCASSRDTATGELFFGEGSRLTVL.

CDR3 in amino acids: CASIDRTNYGYTF. CDR3 coding DNA: TGTGCCAGTATCGACAGAACTAACTATGGCTACACCTTC. The V and J genes are TRBV19 and TRBJ1-2; tentatively, D is TRBD1 (5 bases). Trimming cost V 7 bases and J 0 bases, with 9 bases left between them. Germline CDR1 is LNHDA and CDR2 is SQIVND (reference sequence). The CDR3 consists of 13 residues.

The V and J genes are TRBV4-1 and TRBJ1-2; D perhaps matches TRBD1 (5 bases). The germline V gene encodes CDR1 MGHRA and CDR2 YSYEKL. Deletions cut 0 bases from V and 8 bases from J, with 19 bases between. The length of the CDR3 is 16 residues. The CDR3 is CASSQDNSGLLGGYTF. CDR3 sequence (DNA): TGCGCCAGCAGCCAAGATAATTCGGGACTGCTGGGGGGCTACACCTTC.

The chain employs TRBV10-1 and TRBJ2-5, with D hard to call. The CDR3 contains 12 residues. Germline V gene lookup returns CDR1 WNHNN and CDR2 SYGVQD (reference sequence). Trimming cost V 2 bases and J 3 bases, with 4 bases left between them. The CDR3 DNA sequence: TGCGCCAGCAGTGAGGACAAAGAGACCCAGTACTTC. It yields the protein CASSEDKETQYF.

There are a few counts of this clone. The V and J genes are TRBV5-6 and TRBJ1-4; no firm D call. Trimming stripped 5 bases from V and 7 bases from J, with 15 bases between. The CDR3 runs to 14 residues. CDR1 is SGHDT, CDR2 YYEEEE, per germline. The CDR3 region is CASSRRVRGEKLFF. The CDR3 nucleotides are TGTGCCAGCAGTCGACGCGTTCGTGGTGAAAAACTGTTTTTT.